This is a list of T cell receptor beta chains from one sample in a study of CD8 T cells in Susac syndrome. Each CDR3 protein gets one entry after TCRdb re-called the immunoSEQ multiplex PCR reads with MiXCR. The repertoire holds roughly 130,000 distinct CDR3 sequences, with roughly 94% as singletons. The sample consisted of CD8+ T cells from PBMCs. Receptors were obtained from a human donor with Susac syndrome. CDR3s include the opening cysteine and the closing phenylalanine or tryptophan.

J gene: TRBJ1-2; V gene: TRBV7-2; CDR3 protein: CASSLDPGTPLSGYTF
J gene: TRBJ1-2; V gene: TRBV7-9; CDR3 protein: CASSWTGEGYGYTF
J gene: TRBJ1-6; V gene: TRBV29-1; CDR3 protein: CSGPQGSLVNSPLHF
J gene: TRBJ1-1; V gene: TRBV12-3/TRBV12-4; CDR3 protein: CASSLHPRATEAFF
J gene: TRBJ1-1; V gene: TRBV30; CDR3 protein: CAWSVTGTEAFF
J gene: TRBJ1-2; V gene: TRBV4-3; CDR3 protein: CASSQDLEDYGYTF
J gene: TRBJ2-7; V gene: TRBV29-1; CDR3 protein: CSVDLDSEQYF
J gene: TRBJ2-7; V gene: TRBV13; CDR3 protein: CASTLKGNRVYEQYF
J gene: TRBJ2-4; V gene: TRBV4-1; CDR3 protein: CASSQAGPAKNIQYF
J gene: TRBJ2-7; V gene: TRBV3-1; CDR3 protein: CASSQDSTSYEQYF
J gene: TRBJ1-1; V gene: TRBV7-9; CDR3 protein: CASSLTASGTEAFF
J gene: TRBJ2-2; V gene: TRBV12-3/TRBV12-4; CDR3 protein: CASSAQNTGELFF
J gene: TRBJ1-2; V gene: TRBV15; CDR3 protein: CATSSRTGTPGGYTF
J gene: TRBJ2-7; V gene: TRBV12-3/TRBV12-4; CDR3 protein: CASSLERGPDYEQYF
J gene: TRBJ2-3; V gene: TRBV11-2; CDR3 protein: CASSSPNENTQYF
J gene: TRBJ1-6; V gene: TRBV4-1; CDR3 protein: CASSQRQGGPLHF